This passage covers 18 T cell receptor beta chains from one sample sequenced in a study of blood T cell repertoires in COVID-19. The table came from immunoSEQ multiplex PCR; TCRdb's copy has only in-frame clones and leaves some out. The sample yields around 80,000 clones, almost 85% seen once. Sequencing was done on a sample of peripheral blood. These receptors were collected from a man aged 60-69 years with acute or convalescent COVID-19.

The chain links TRBV5-6 to TRBJ1-2, with a possible D match to TRBD1 (6 bases). This CDR3 comprises 15 residues. The germline gives CDR1 SGHDT, CDR2 YYEEEE. V gave up 0 bases and J gave up 6 bases, with 15 bases separating them. CDR3 loop: CASSLVWAGVDGYTF. The DNA for the CDR3 is TGTGCCAGCAGCTTGGTCTGGGCAGGGGTAGATGGCTACACCTTC.

The genes are TRBV5-5 and TRBJ2-5; D gene ambiguous. V was cut by 0 bases and J by 2 bases, with 8 bases left in between. This CDR3 region has 14 residues. Germline assignment: CDR1 SGHKS and CDR2 YYEKEE (reference sequence). The CDR3 here is CASSLGAVQETQYF. The CDR3 region has the DNA TGTGCCAGCAGCTTGGGTGCAGTACAAGAGACCCAGTACTTC.

The chain couples TRBV5-4 to TRBJ1-2; TRBD1 aligns across 9 bases. CDR3 size: 15 residues. V lost 2 bases, J lost 5 bases, and 7 bases stayed unmatched. Germline V gene sequence: CDR1 SGHNT, CDR2 YYREEE (reference sequence). DNA of the CDR3: TGTGCCAGCAGCTTAAACAGGGGGCGAGGGTATGGCTACACCTTC. Amino acids: CASSLNRGRGYGYTF. The entire variable domain, with the rest obtained from reference TRBV5-4 and TRBJ1-2, is as follows: ETGVTQSPTHLIKTRGQQVTLRCSSQSGHNTVSWYQQALGQGPQFIFQYYREEENGRGNFPPRFSGLQFPNYSSELNVNALELDDSALYLCASSLNRGRGYGYTFGSGTRLTVV.

There are a few counts of this clone. This chain uses TRBV6-2 or TRBV6-3 with TRBJ2-7; 7 bases are shared with TRBD1. The CDR3 runs 18 residues. V was clipped by 2 bases and J by 7 bases; unmatched bases: 20. The germline CDR1 and CDR2 sequences are MNHEY and SVGEGT. The chain's CDR3 is CASSYDTEGQILLGEQYF. In DNA form, the CDR3 reads TGTGCCAGCAGTTACGACACCGAGGGACAGATCCTATTGGGGGAGCAGTACTTC.

The CDR3 DNA reads as TGCGCCAGCAGCTTCGGTGCCGCCTATGGCTACACCTTC. Residues: CASSFGAAYGYTF. The rearrangement joins TRBV5-1 to TRBJ1-2, with unresolved D. Trimming stripped 2 bases from V and 4 bases from J, with 9 bases between. Germline V gene lookup returns CDR1 SGHRS and CDR2 YFSETQ. The CDR3 covers 13 residues.

This clone was counted once. The gene calls are TRBV6-5 and TRBJ1-2, with a possible D match to TRBD1 (5 bases). The length of the CDR3 is 14 residues. Trimming shortened V by 8 bases and J by 3 bases, and 16 bases separated the two germline ends. Germline V gives CDR1 MNHEY, CDR2 SVGAGI. The CDR3 DNA is TGTGCCAGCCTCCCGGGGGGTCTAGACTATGGCTACACCTTC. Its translation: CASLPGGLDYGYTF.

The J gene is TRBJ1-2, the V gene TRBV5-1, with 7 positions matching TRBD1. After removal of 4 bases from V and 5 bases from J, the junction contained 2 bases not matched to a gene. The length of the CDR3 is 12 residues. Per the germline V gene, CDR1 is SGHRS and CDR2 is YFSETQ. CDR3: CASSPTGYGYTF. CDR3 nucleotides: TGCGCCAGCAGCCCGACAGGGTATGGCTACACCTTC.

J is TRBJ1-1 and V is TRBV6-6; the match to TRBD1 covers 10 bases. The trim removed 6 bases at V and 7 bases at J, leaving 11 bases unmatched. Germline values: CDR1 MNHNY, CDR2 SVGAGI (reference sequence). The length of the CDR3 is 15 residues. CDR3 DNA sequence: TGTGCCAGCAGCCAGCAAGGACAGGGGGAAATTGAAGCTTTCTTT. Translated: CASSQQGQGEIEAFF.

The V call is TRBV7-8, the J call TRBJ2-3; D ambiguous. This CDR3 is built from 13 residues. V lost 4 bases and J 4 bases, leaving 9 bases between the germline ends. Germline V gene sequence: CDR1 SGHVS, CDR2 FQNEAQ. CDR3 DNA sequence: TGTGCCAGCAGCTCCGCCTCGGCAGATACGCAGTATTTT. It translates to CASSSASADTQYF.

The chain links TRBV5-1 to TRBJ1-1; TRBD1 aligns across 9 bases. Unmatched junction bases numbered 9, after V lost 4 bases and J lost 2 bases. The CDR3 totals 16 residues. CDR1 and CDR2 (germline): SGHRS, YFSETQ. The CDR3 sequence is CASSLPGQGINTEAFF. In DNA, the CDR3 is TGCGCCAGCAGCCTCCCGGGACAGGGAATTAACACTGAAGCTTTCTTT. The full variable domain, in which reference TRBV5-1 and TRBJ1-1 provide the parts outside the CDR3, is KAGVTQTPRYLIKTRGQQVTLSCSPISGHRSVSWYQQTPGQGLQFLFEYFSETQRNKGNFPGRFSGRQFSNSRSEMNVSTLELGDSALYLCASSLPGQGINTEAFFGQGTRLTVV.

The rearrangement uses TRBV19 and TRBJ1-4, with D unresolved. The V end lost 6 bases, the J end lost 5 bases, and 10 bases lay between the germline ends. CDR3 length: 13 amino acids. Germline V gene sequence: CDR1 LNHDA, CDR2 SQIVND (reference sequence). CDR3 bases: TGTGCCAGTAGCGTTAGAGGGAATGAAAAACTGTTTTTT. Translation gives CASSVRGNEKLFF.

The chain couples TRBV7-8 to TRBJ2-7; 15 nucleotides match TRBD2. The CDR3 covers 16 residues. Per the germline V gene, CDR1 is SGHVS and CDR2 is FQNEAQ. Trimming took 5 bases from V and 6 from J; bases not matched to a gene: 8. CDR3 loop: CASSLQGLAGGREQYF. The CDR3 region has the DNA TGTGCCAGCAGCCTACAAGGACTAGCGGGGGGGCGCGAGCAGTACTTC.

This clone was counted only a few times. This chain links TRBV6-2 or TRBV6-3 with TRBJ2-1; 7 bases are shared with TRBD2. Germline loops: CDR1 MNHEY, CDR2 SVGEGT. This CDR3 contains 15 residues. Germline trimming cut 7 bases from V and 7 bases from J; bases unmatched to any gene: 13. The CDR3 coding sequence is TGTGCCAGCACCCCGGGAGGACGGAGGCCAAATGAGCAGTTCTTC. Protein sequence: CASTPGGRRPNEQFF.

This clone was counted only a few times. J is TRBJ2-5 and V is TRBV5-1; 12 nucleotides match TRBD2. CDR3 length equals 16 residues. CDR1 and CDR2 from the germline V gene are SGHRS and YFSETQ. V was clipped by 4 bases and J by 5 bases; unmatched bases: 9. CDR3 sequence (DNA): TGCGCCAGCAGCGCGACTAGCGGGAGTGGGGGGGAGACCCAGTACTTC. This codes for CASSATSGSGGETQYF.

The J gene is TRBJ1-1, the V gene TRBV24-1; no clear D. Deletions cut 1 base from V and 3 bases from J, with 11 bases between. Germline CDR1 and CDR2: KGHDR and SFDVKD. The CDR3 has 15 amino acids. This CDR3 is CATSDLRGGDTEAFF. Written as DNA, the CDR3 is TGTGCCACCAGTGATTTACGGGGTGGTGACACTGAAGCTTTCTTT.

J is TRBJ1-1 and V is TRBV18, with 8 bases identical to TRBD1. Trimming cost V 4 bases and J 1 base; bases outside gene matches: 2. The CDR3 sequence is 14 residues long. In germline, CDR1 is KGHSH, CDR2 LQKENI. In DNA, the CDR3 is TGTGCCAGCTCACGGGACAGGACGAACACTGAAGCTTTCTTT. Its translation: CASSRDRTNTEAFF.

The genes are TRBV30 and TRBJ2-7; the match to TRBD1 covers 10 bases. The CDR3 is made up of 14 amino acids. The junction had 10 bases not matched to a gene; V was cut back by 4 bases and J by 7 bases. Per the germline V gene, CDR1 is GTSNPN and CDR2 is SVGIG (reference sequence). CDR3 loop: CAWTGTGATFEQYF. As DNA, the CDR3 is TGTGCCTGGACCGGGACAGGGGCCACCTTTGAGCAGTACTTC.

CDR3 nucleotides: TGCGCCAGCAGCGCCTCAAGTACAGGGACCGGGGAGCTGTTTTTT. Translated, it gives CASSASSTGTGELFF. This sequence joins TRBV5-1 and TRBJ2-2; D perhaps matches TRBD1 (6 bases). Trimming removed 4 bases at V and 5 bases at J, with 15 bases between. From germline, CDR1 is SGHRS and CDR2 YFSETQ. CDR3 length: 15 residues.